The sequence of this T cell receptor beta chain was determined in a study of blood T cell repertoires in COVID-19. Study overall: Samples representing acute and convalescent COVID-19 were sourced from the United States, Italy and Spain. In each case, the material was cDNA or gDNA derived from T cells, B-cell-depleted T cells, or PBMCs.

This clone was found a few times. The sample has other DNA sequences that encode this CDR3 too. With 6 bases clipped from V and 3 bases from J, the junction kept 2 bases outside the gene matches. This CDR3 contains 13 residues. Germline V gives CDR1 MNHEY, CDR2 SMNVEV (reference sequence). In the authors' workflow: Reference gene primer amplification yielded estimated nucleated cell counts. Clones were read by immunoSEQ multiplex PCR, and TCRdb kept only the in-frame ones, dropping some. The DNA was the basis for D and trimming; V, J and clone size are from that table. The sample has about 110,000 clones; around 68% are singletons.

Sequenced: peripheral blood. This receptor was taken from a woman aged 55-69 years with acute or convalescent COVID-19. The chain couples TRBV27 to TRBJ1-3; 7 bases line up with TRBD1. CDR3 bases: TGTGCCAGCAGCAGACAGGGTGGAAACACCATATATTTT. Encoded protein: CASSRQGGNTIYF.